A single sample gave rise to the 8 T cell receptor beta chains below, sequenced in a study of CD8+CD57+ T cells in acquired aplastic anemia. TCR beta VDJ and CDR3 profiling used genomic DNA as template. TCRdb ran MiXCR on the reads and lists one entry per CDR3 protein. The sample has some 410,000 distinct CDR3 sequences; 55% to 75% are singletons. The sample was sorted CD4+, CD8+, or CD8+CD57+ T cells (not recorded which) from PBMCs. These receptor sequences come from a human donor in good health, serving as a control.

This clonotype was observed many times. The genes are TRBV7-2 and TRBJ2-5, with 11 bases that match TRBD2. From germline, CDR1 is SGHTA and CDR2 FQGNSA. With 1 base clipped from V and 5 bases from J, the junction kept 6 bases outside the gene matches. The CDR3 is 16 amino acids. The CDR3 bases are TGTGCCAGCAGCTTAGGTAGCGGGGGGGCTTGGGAGACCCAGTACTTC. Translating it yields CASSLGSGGAWETQYF.

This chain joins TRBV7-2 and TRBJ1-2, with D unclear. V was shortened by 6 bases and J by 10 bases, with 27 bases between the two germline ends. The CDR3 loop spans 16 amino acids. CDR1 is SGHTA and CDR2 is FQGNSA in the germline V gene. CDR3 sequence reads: CASSRSGYNEQFVYTF. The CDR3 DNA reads TGTGCCAGCAGTAGGTCGGGGTACAATGAGCAGTTTGTCTACACCTTC.

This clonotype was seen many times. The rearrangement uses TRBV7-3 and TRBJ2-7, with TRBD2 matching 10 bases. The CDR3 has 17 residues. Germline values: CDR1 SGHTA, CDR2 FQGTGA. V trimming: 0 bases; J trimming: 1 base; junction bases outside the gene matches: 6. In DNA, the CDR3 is TGTGCCAGCAGCTTAACGGCTGGACTAGCGGATTCCTACGAGCAGTACTTC. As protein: CASSLTAGLADSYEQYF.

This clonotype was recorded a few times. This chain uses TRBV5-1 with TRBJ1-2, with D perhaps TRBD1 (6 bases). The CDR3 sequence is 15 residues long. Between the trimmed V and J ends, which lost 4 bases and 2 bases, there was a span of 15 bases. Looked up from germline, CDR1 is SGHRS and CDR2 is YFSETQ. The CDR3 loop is CASSPSRGGNYGYTF. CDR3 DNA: TGCGCCAGCAGCCCATCCCGAGGGGGAAACTATGGCTACACCTTC.

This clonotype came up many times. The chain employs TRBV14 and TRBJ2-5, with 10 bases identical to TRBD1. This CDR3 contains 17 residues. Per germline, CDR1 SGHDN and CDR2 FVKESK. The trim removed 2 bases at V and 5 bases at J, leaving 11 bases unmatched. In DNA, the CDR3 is TGTGCCAGCAGCCAACGACAGGGGGCTGTTGTTTGGGAGACCCAGTACTTC. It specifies CASSQRQGAVVWETQYF.

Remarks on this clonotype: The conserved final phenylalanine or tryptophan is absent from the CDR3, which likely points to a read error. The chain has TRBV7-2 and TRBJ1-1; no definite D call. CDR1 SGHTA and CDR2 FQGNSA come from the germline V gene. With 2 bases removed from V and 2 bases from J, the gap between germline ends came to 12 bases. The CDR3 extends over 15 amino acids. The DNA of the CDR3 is TGTGCCAGCAGCTTAAGTAGGGTAACAAACACTGAAGCTTTCGTG. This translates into CASSLSRVTNTEAFV.

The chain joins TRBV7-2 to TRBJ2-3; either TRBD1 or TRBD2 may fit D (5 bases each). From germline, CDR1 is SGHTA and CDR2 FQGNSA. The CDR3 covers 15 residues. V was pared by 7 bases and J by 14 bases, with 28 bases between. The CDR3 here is CASTLQVGRLHTGYF. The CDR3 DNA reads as TGTGCCAGCACCCTCCAAGTGGGACGCCTCCACACTGGGTATTTT.

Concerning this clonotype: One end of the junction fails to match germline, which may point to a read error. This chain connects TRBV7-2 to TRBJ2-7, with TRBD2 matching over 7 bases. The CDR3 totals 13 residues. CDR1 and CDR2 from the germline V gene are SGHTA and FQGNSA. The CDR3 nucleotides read TGTGCCAGCAGCCCCATCGGGGGGTACAATGAGCAGTTC. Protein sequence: CASSPIGGYNEQF.